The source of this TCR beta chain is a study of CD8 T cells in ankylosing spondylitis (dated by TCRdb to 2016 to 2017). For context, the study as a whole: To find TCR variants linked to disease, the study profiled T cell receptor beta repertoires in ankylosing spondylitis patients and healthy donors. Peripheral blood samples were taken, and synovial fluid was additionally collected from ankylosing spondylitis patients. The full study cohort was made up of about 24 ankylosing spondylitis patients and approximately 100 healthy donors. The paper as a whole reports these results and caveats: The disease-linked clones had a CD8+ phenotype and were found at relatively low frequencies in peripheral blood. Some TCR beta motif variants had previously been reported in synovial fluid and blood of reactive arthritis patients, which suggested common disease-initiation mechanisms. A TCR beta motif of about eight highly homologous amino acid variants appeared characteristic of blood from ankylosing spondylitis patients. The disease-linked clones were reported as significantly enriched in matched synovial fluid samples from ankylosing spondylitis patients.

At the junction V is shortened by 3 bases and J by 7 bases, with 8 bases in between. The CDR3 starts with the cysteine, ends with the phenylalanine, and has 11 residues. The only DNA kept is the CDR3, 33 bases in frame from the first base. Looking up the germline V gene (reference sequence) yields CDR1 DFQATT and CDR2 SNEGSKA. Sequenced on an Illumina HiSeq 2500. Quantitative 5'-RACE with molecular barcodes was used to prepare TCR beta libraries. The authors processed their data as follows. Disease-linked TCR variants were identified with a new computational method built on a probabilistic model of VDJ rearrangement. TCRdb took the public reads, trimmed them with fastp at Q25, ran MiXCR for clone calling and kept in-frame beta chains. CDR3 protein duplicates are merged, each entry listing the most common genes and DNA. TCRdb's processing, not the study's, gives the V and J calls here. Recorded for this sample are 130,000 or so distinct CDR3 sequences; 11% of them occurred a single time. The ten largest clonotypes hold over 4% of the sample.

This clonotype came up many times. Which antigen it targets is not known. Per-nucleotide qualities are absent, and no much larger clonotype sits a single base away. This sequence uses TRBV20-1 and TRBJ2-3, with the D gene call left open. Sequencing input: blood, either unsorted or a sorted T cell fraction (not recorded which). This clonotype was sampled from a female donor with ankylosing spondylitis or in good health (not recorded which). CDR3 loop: CSAREPYTQYF. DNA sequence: TGCAGTGCTAGGGAGCCCTATACGCAGTATTTT.